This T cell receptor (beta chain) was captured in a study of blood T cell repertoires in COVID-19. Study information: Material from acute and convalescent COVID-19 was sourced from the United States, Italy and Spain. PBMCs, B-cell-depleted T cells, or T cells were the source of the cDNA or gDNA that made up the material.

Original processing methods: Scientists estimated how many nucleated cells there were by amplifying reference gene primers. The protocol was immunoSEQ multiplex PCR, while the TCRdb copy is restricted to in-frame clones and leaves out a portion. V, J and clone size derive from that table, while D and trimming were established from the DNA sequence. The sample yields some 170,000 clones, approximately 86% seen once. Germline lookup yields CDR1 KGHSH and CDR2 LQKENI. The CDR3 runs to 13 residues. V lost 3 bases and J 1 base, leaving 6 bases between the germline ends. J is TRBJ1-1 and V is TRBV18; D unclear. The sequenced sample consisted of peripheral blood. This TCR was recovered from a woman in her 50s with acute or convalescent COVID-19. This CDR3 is CASSPGRNTEAFF. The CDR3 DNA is TGTGCCAGCTCACCGGGCCGGAACACTGAAGCTTTCTTT.